These T cell receptor beta chains were read from a single sample in a study of blood T cell repertoires in COVID-19. TCRdb's copy holds only in-frame clones and misses some; the assay was immunoSEQ multiplex PCR. The sample consists of about 190,000 clones, about four fifths of them appearing once. Sequenced: peripheral blood. The source of these receptors is a woman aged 60-75 years with COVID-19, enrolled during active disease. CDR3s include the opening cysteine and the closing phenylalanine or tryptophan. D genes are given only for firm matches. Size is omitted from some rows. Given values are once, few, many or a class for expanded clones.

v_call	d_call	j_call	clone_size	cdr3_length	cdr3_nt	cdr3_aa
TRBV5-5	NA	TRBJ1-5	NA	15	TGTGCCAGCAGCTTGGTAGGGGGGGTACTTCAGCCCCAGCATTTT	CASSLVGGVLQPQHF
TRBV9	NA	TRBJ1-1	NA	14	TGTGCCAGCAGCGTAGCTTTGGGGGGCACTGAAGCTTTCTTT	CASSVALGGTEAFF
TRBV27	NA	TRBJ1-2	NA	12	TGTGCCAGCAGTTTTAGGGGGGGTGGCTACACCTTC	CASSFRGGGYTF
TRBV9	TRBD1	TRBJ1-1	NA	17	TGTGCCAGCAGCGTAGGGACAGGGGGGTCGTTGGACACTGAAGCTTTCTTT	CASSVGTGGSLDTEAFF
TRBV6-5	TRBD2	TRBJ2-7	once	15	TGTGCCAGCAGTAGACTGGCGGGGGTCTCCTACGAGCAGTACTTC	CASSRLAGVSYEQYF
TRBV5-1	NA	TRBJ2-2	NA	13	TGCGCCAGCAGCTTGTCTGGCCCCGGGGAGCTGTTTTTT	CASSLSGPGELFF
TRBV5-4	TRBD1	TRBJ2-7	once	12	TGTGCCAGCAGCCGAGGGGGCCACGAGCAGTACTTC	CASSRGGHEQYF
TRBV2	NA	TRBJ1-2	NA	14	TGTGCCAGCAGGGGGGACGGGACTAGTTATGGCTACACCTTC	CASRGDGTSYGYTF
TRBV5-4	TRBD1	TRBJ2-2	NA	16	TGTGCCAGCAGCCGTAGTGGGACAGGGGTCACCGGGGAGCTGTTTTTT	CASSRSGTGVTGELFF
TRBV5-1	NA	TRBJ2-7	once	14	TGCGCCAGCAGCTTGGGGGCAGTTCGAAACGAGCAGTACTTC	CASSLGAVRNEQYF
TRBV28	NA	TRBJ1-1	once	14	TGTGCCAGCAGTACCCTGGCAACAGTCACTGAAGCTTTCTTT	CASSTLATVTEAFF
TRBV28	TRBD2	TRBJ2-7	NA	14	TGTGCCAGCAGGCCCCAAGCGGGAGGCTACGAGCAGTACTTC	CASRPQAGGYEQYF
TRBV10-3	NA	TRBJ2-5	once	13	TGTGCCACCGGCGGAGGGTTCGGGGAGACCCAGTACTTC	CATGGGFGETQYF
TRBV27	TRBD1	TRBJ2-1	NA	18	TGTGCCAGCAGTGCCTCCCCAGCCGGGACAGGGTCCTACAATGAGCAGTTCTTC	CASSASPAGTGSYNEQFF
TRBV9	TRBD1	TRBJ1-1	NA	16	TGTGCCAGCAGCGGCCCGGGACAGGGGGTGGGCACTGAAGCTTTCTTT	CASSGPGQGVGTEAFF
TRBV7-8	NA	TRBJ1-6	NA	13	TGTGCCAGCAGCCTCACGGAGGGGTGGCCCCTCCACTTT	CASSLTEGWPLHF
TRBV19	TRBD2	TRBJ2-3	NA	18	TGTGCCAGTAGTATAGCGGGAAGGGCTAGCGGTAGCACAGATACGCAGTATTTT	CASSIAGRASGSTDTQYF
TRBV18	NA	TRBJ1-5	NA	16	TGTGCCAGCTCACGAGAGGGAGGGATGGTCAATCAGCCCCAGCATTTT	CASSREGGMVNQPQHF
TRBV12-3/TRBV12-4	NA	TRBJ1-4	NA	13	TGTGCCAGCAGTCCCCCCGCTTTCGGAAAACTGTTTTTT	CASSPPAFGKLFF
TRBV6-2/TRBV6-3	TRBD2	TRBJ2-7	NA	16	TGTGCCAGCAGTTACTCAGGAGGGAGGGCCGCCTACGAGCAGTACTTC	CASSYSGGRAAYEQYF